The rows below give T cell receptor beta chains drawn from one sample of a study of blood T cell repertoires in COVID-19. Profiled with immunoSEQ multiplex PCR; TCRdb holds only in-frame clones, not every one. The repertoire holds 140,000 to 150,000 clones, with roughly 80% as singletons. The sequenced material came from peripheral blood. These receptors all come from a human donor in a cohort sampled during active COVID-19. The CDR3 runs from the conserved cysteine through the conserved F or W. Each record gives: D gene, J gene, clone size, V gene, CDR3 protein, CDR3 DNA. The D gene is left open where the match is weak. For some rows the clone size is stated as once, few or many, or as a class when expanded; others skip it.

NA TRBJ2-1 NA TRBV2 CASRLEFTSYNEQFF TGTGCCAGCAGGCTAGAATTCACCTCCTACAATGAGCAGTTCTTC
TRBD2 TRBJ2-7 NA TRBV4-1 CASSPLPGEGGDYEQYF TGCGCCAGCAGCCCTCTCCCGGGGGAGGGTGGGGACTACGAGCAGTACTTC
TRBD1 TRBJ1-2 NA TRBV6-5 CASSYSTGAPPGGYTF TGTGCCAGCAGTTACTCGACAGGGGCACCCCCCGGAGGCTACACCTTC
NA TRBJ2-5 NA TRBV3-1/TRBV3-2 CASSRRLGPQETQYF TGTGCCAGCAGCCGGCGACTAGGCCCCCAAGAGACCCAGTACTTC
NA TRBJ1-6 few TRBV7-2 CASSLGPSQNSPLHF TGTGCCAGCAGCTTAGGCCCCAGTCAGAATTCACCCCTCCACTTT
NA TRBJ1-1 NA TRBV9 CASSVEAQGNTEAFF TGTGCCAGCAGCGTAGAGGCCCAGGGGAACACTGAAGCTTTCTTT
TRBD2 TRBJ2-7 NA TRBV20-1 CSASSGGAYEQYF TGCAGTGCCAGTAGCGGGGGGGCCTACGAGCAGTACTTC
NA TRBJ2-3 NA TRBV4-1 CASSQDERGDTQYF TGCGCCAGCAGCCAAGATGAAAGGGGAGATACGCAGTATTTT
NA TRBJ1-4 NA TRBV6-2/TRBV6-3 CASSHPYGTNEKLFF TGTGCCAGCAGCCATCCTTACGGGACTAATGAAAAACTGTTTTTT
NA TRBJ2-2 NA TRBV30 CAWTGPMSGELFF TGTGCCTGGACAGGGCCTATGTCCGGGGAGCTGTTTTTT
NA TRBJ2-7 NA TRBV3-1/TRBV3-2 CASSPRGSSYEQYF TGTGCCAGCAGCCCCCGAGGCAGCTCCTACGAGCAGTACTTC
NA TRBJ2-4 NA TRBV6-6 CASRTGDKNIQYF TGTGCCAGCAGAACAGGAGACAAAAACATTCAGTACTTC
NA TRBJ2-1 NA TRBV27 CASSLVGQKPANEQFF TGTGCCAGCAGTTTAGTCGGACAAAAACCGGCGAATGAGCAGTTCTTC
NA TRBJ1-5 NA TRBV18 CASKPAGTHQPQHF TGTGCCAGTAAACCGGCAGGCACCCATCAGCCCCAGCATTTT
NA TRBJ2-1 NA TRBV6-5 CASSYSIGGVDEQFF TGTGCCAGCAGTTACTCGATAGGGGGGGTGGATGAGCAGTTCTTC
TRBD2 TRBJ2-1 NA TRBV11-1 CASSPLRAGGQFF TGTGCCAGCAGCCCCCTGCGAGCGGGGGGGCAGTTCTTC
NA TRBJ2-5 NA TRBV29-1 CSLRSGYEETQYF TGCAGCCTACGCTCAGGGTACGAAGAGACCCAGTACTTC
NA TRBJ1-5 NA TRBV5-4 CASSFSSGGMHQPQHF TGTGCCAGCAGCTTCAGCAGTGGGGGGATGCATCAGCCCCAGCATTTT
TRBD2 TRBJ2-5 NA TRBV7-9 CASSPRAGGRETQYF TGTGCCAGCAGCCCACGCGCGGGGGGGAGGGAGACCCAGTACTTC
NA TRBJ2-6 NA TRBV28 CASSFSFPSGANVLTF TGTGCCAGCAGTTTTTCGTTCCCCTCTGGGGCCAACGTCCTGACTTTC
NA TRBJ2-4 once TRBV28 CASRGNIQYF TGTGCCAGTAGGGGTAACATTCAGTACTTC
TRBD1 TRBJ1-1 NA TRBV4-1 CASSPRTGLNTEAFF TGCGCCAGCAGCCCCCGGACAGGGCTGAACACTGAAGCTTTCTTT
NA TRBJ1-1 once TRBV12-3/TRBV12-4 CASSLGAWTEAFF TGTGCCAGCAGTTTAGGGGCGTGGACTGAAGCTTTCTTT
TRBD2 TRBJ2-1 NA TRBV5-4 CASSPGTSAYNEQFF TGTGCCAGCAGCCCCGGGACTAGCGCTTACAATGAGCAGTTCTTC
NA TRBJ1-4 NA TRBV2 CASSEASRVGEKLFF TGTGCCAGCAGTGAAGCGTCCAGGGTTGGTGAAAAACTGTTTTTT
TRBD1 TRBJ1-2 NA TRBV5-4 CASSSSTGGDYGYTF TGTGCCAGCAGCTCGTCGACAGGGGGTGACTATGGCTACACCTTC
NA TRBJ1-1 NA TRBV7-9 CASSVSGESTEAFF TGTGCCAGCAGCGTATCCGGGGAAAGCACTGAAGCTTTCTTT
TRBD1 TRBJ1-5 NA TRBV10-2 CASSEFQGVEISNQPQHF TGCGCCAGCAGTGAGTTCCAGGGGGTAGAAATTAGCAATCAGCCCCAGCATTTT
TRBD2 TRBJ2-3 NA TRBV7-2 CASSLETSGGLVADTQYF TGTGCCAGCAGCTTAGAAACTAGCGGGGGGTTAGTGGCAGATACGCAGTATTTT
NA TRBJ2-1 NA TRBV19 CASSRLGTPGSSYNEQFF TGTGCCAGTAGTAGGCTAGGAACCCCCGGCAGCTCCTACAATGAGCAGTTCTTC
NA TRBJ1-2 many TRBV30 CAWSAGSDYGYTF TGTGCCTGGAGTGCAGGTTCGGACTATGGCTACACCTTC
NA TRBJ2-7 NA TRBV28 CASSFPLTYEQYF TGTGCCAGCAGTTTCCCACTCACCTACGAGCAGTACTTC
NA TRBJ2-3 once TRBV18 CASSPLGSPQDTQYF TGTGCCAGCTCACCTCTCGGGAGCCCCCAAGATACGCAGTATTTT
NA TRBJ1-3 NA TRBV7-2 CASSLSGFYSGNTIYF TGTGCCAGCAGCTTATCAGGGTTCTACTCTGGAAACACCATATATTTT
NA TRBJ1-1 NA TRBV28 CASSYPDAQGEAFF TGTGCCAGCAGTTATCCCGATGCTCAGGGTGAAGCTTTCTTT
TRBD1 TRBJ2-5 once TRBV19 CASSNTGGLETQYF TGTGCCAGTAGCAATACAGGGGGCCTTGAGACCCAGTACTTC
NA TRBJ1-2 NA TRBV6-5 CASRLTPTFNYGYTF TGTGCCAGCAGGCTGACACCAACCTTCAACTATGGCTACACCTTC
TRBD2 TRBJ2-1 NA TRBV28 CASSFPSGTSSYNEQFF TGTGCCAGCAGTTTCCCTTCCGGGACTAGCTCTTACAATGAGCAGTTCTTC
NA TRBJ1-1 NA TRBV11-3 CASSSDRNTEAFF TGTGCCAGCAGCTCCGACAGGAACACTGAAGCTTTCTTT
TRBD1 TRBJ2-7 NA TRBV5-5 CASSLEDRGYEQYF TGTGCCAGCAGCTTGGAAGACAGGGGCTACGAGCAGTACTTC
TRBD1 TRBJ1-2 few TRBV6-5 CASSYTGEGYTF TGTGCCAGCAGTTACACAGGGGAAGGCTACACCTTC
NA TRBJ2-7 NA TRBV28 CASSSQGAYDVGQYF TGTGCCAGCAGTTCACAGGGCGCCTACGACGTAGGGCAGTACTTC
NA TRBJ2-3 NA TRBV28 CASSSKQSTDTQYF TGTGCCAGCAGTTCTAAACAGTCCACAGATACGCAGTATTTT
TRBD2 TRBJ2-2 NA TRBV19 CASSPPGLAVDTGELFF TGTGCCAGTAGTCCCCCGGGACTAGCGGTCGACACCGGGGAGCTGTTTTTT
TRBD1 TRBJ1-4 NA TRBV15 CATSRAGRGDEKLFF TGTGCCACCAGCAGAGCGGGCAGGGGGGATGAAAAACTGTTTTTT
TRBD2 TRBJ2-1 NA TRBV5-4 CASSDSGKWNEQFF TGTGCCAGCAGCGATAGCGGGAAATGGAATGAGCAGTTCTTC
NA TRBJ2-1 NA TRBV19 CASSIRALAMRYNEQFF TGTGCCAGTAGTATTAGGGCCTTAGCGATGAGGTACAATGAGCAGTTCTTC
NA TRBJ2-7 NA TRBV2 CASSEDRGIREQYF TGTGCCAGCAGTGAAGACAGAGGGATAAGAGAGCAGTACTTC
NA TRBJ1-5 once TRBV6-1 CASSEVQGRSQHF TGTGCCAGCAGTGAGGTACAGGGAAGGTCCCAGCATTTT
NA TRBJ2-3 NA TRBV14 CASSHGGGTDTQYF TGTGCCAGCAGCCACGGCGGCGGCACAGATACGCAGTATTTT
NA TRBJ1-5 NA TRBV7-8 CASSLERSNQPQHF TGTGCCAGCAGCTTAGAGAGAAGCAATCAGCCCCAGCATTTT
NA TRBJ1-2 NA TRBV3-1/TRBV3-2 CASSQSSGYGYTF TGTGCCAGCAGCCAGTCCTCAGGGTATGGCTACACCTTC
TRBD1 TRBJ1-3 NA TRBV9 CASSPRPGQLFSGNTIYF TGTGCCAGCAGCCCCCGGCCGGGACAGCTTTTCTCTGGAAACACCATATATTTT
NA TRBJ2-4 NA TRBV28 CASSLSRVRIQYF TGTGCCAGCAGTTTAAGCAGGGTACGGATTCAGTACTTC